This TCR beta chain appears in the sequencing data of a study of OX40 agonist ivuxolimab in advanced cancers. As for the study in general: Recorded diagnoses for dose-escalation patients were hepatocellular carcinoma, melanoma, renal cell or head and neck cancer.

With regard to this clone: Its antigen is not known.

CDR3 length: 15 amino acids. J gave up 0 bases and V 8 bases, and 7 bases lay outside the gene matches. The germline V gene encodes CDR1 SNHLY and CDR2 FYNNEI. Whole-study results and caveats: At 0.1 to 3.0 mg/kg and by week 6, CD4+ and CD8+ T cells in the blood had expanded clonally.

Method: immunoSEQ multiplex PCR; TCRdb's copy keeps in-frame clones and lacks some. The sample gives tens of thousands of clones, 65% to 85% of which show up once; 0.55% to 0.65% is in the top ten. The sequenced sample was CD4+ or CD8+ T cells sorted from blood, obtained in a trial of the OX40 agonist ivuxolimab. This chain connects TRBV2 to TRBJ2-3; TRBD2 matches 8 bases. The receptor was derived from an adult with an advanced solid tumor such as melanoma, head and neck, liver or kidney cancer. The CDR3 reads CASGVRGGSTDTQYF. The CDR3 DNA reads TGTGCCAGCGGGGTCCGGGGGGGGAGCACAGATACGCAGTATTTT.